Listed below are T cell receptor beta chains from one sample, sequenced in a study of identical twins. TCRdb re-analysed the 5' RACE reads in MiXCR, keeping a single row per CDR3 protein. The table records around 530,000 distinct CDR3 sequences, 13% to 15% of them present only once. These same records also appear under a second study, on yellow fever vaccine responses in identical twins.

Sequenced: CD4+ T cells sorted from blood. The receptor source for this set is a young woman in good health. Each CDR3 is given with its conserved first and last residue.

v_gene: TRBV4-1
CDR3aa: CASSQDRYQPQHF

v_gene: TRBV12-3/TRBV12-4
CDR3aa: CASRISAGGSYNEQFF

v_gene: TRBV5-1
CDR3aa: CASSLVATSTDTQYF

v_gene: TRBV12-3/TRBV12-4
CDR3aa: CASSPIPNQPQHF

v_gene: TRBV12-3/TRBV12-4
CDR3aa: CASSLVSKTFF

v_gene: TRBV9
CDR3aa: CASSERGAKNIQYF

v_gene: TRBV4-1
CDR3aa: CASSQDPGVQTQYF

v_gene: TRBV7-9
CDR3aa: CASSLVSGVRAGELFF

v_gene: TRBV20-1
CDR3aa: CSARDFRSHEKLFF

v_gene: TRBV24-1
CDR3aa: CATSVRETFTYNEQFF

v_gene: TRBV7-2
CDR3aa: CASNPILAGKQETQYF

v_gene: TRBV19
CDR3aa: CASSDGGSQGTQYF

v_gene: TRBV6-1
CDR3aa: CASSPGTSRGYGYTF

v_gene: TRBV7-9
CDR3aa: CASSRTDRENYGYTF

v_gene: TRBV3-1
CDR3aa: CASSRPGEKLFF

v_gene: TRBV12-3/TRBV12-4
CDR3aa: CASTRGGVWNSPLHF

v_gene: TRBV9
CDR3aa: CASSPGLAGFNEQYF

v_gene: TRBV12-3/TRBV12-4
CDR3aa: CASSPIRTGGGTGELFF

v_gene: TRBV5-1
CDR3aa: CASSSAGGPDETQYF

v_gene: TRBV24-1
CDR3aa: CATSDPGTSPFEQYF

v_gene: TRBV11-2
CDR3aa: CASSLPPRGGGSNQPQHF

v_gene: TRBV6-5
CDR3aa: CASSYSGDSQPQHF

v_gene: TRBV10-3
CDR3aa: CATGRRSGAGSTDTQYF

v_gene: TRBV4-2
CDR3aa: CASSRRDTSYEQYF

v_gene: TRBV12-3/TRBV12-4
CDR3aa: CASSLGLARDEQFF

v_gene: TRBV2
CDR3aa: CASSDTGGTFGYTF

v_gene: TRBV29-1
CDR3aa: CSVFVLGPQQETQYF